One sample yielded the 19 T cell receptor beta chains listed below, sequenced in a study of CD8+CD57+ T cells in acquired aplastic anemia. Genomic DNA, the template, was used for profiling of the TCR beta VDJ and CDR3. In TCRdb, the reads were re-called with MiXCR into one record per CDR3 protein. Seen here are approximately 200,000 distinct CDR3 sequences, 64% observed once, and the top ten hold under 60%. The specimen was sorted CD4+, CD8+, or CD8+CD57+ T cells (not recorded which) from PBMCs. The receptors shown here come from a human donor with severe aplastic anemia or a healthy control (not recorded which).

V and J are TRBV5-1 and TRBJ2-3, with D perhaps assigned TRBD1 or TRBD2 (6 bases each). CDR3 length: 16 residues. CDR1 and CDR2 from the germline V gene are SGHRS and YFSETQ. V was shortened by 1 base and J by 2 bases, with 14 bases between the two germline ends. The CDR3 loop is CASSLTGGGLTDTQYF. For the CDR3, the DNA is TGCGCCAGCAGCTTGACTGGTGGGGGGCTCACAGATACGCAGTATTTT.

V usage is TRBV20-1 and J usage is TRBJ1-2, with TRBD1 identical over 9 bases. In germline, CDR1 is DFQATT, CDR2 SNEGSKA (reference sequence). The CDR3 extends over 14 amino acids. The junction had 9 bases not matched to a gene; V was cut back by 6 bases and J by 4 bases. CDR3 in amino acids: CSAEMTGQGYGYTF. In DNA form, the CDR3 reads TGCAGTGCCGAAATGACGGGACAGGGCTATGGCTACACCTTC.

On this clonotype itself: One end of the junction fails to match germline, which may point to a read error. The rearrangement links TRBV7-3 to TRBJ2-7; a possible D gene is TRBD1 (5 bases). This CDR3 region has 14 residues. Germline CDR1 SGHTA, CDR2 FQGTGA. CDR3 sequence (DNA): TGTGCCAGCAGCTCGCAGGGTGTTGGTTACGAGCAGCACTTC. Its translation is CASSSQGVGYEQHF.

The chain couples TRBV10-3 to TRBJ2-5, with a possible D match to TRBD2 (6 bases). V lost 10 bases and J 0 bases, leaving 15 bases between the germline ends. Germline V gene lookup returns CDR1 ENHRY and CDR2 SYGVKD. The CDR3 loop spans 14 amino acids. The CDR3 here is CASMWGRHQETQYF. The CDR3 DNA reads TGTGCCAGCATGTGGGGGAGGCACCAAGAGACCCAGTACTTC.

The DNA for the CDR3 is TGTGCCAGTAGTATTCCCAACAGGGGGACTTCCTACGAGCAGTACTTC. Translated: CASSIPNRGTSYEQYF. The rearrangement joins TRBV19 to TRBJ2-7; 8 nucleotides line up with TRBD1. Per germline, CDR1 LNHDA and CDR2 SQIVND (reference sequence). V shed 3 bases and J 1 base; nucleotides not matched to a gene: 8. This CDR3 region has 16 residues.

The chain's CDR3 is CASSVGGGTQETQYF. In DNA form, the CDR3 reads TGTGCCAGCAGCGTAGGCGGGGGGACACAAGAGACCCAGTACTTC. V usage is TRBV9 and J usage is TRBJ2-5; 8 bases align to TRBD2. Losses at the gene ends were 0 bases for V and 2 bases for J; bases not matched to a gene: 3. Looked up from germline, CDR1 is SGDLS and CDR2 is YYNGEE. The CDR3 loop spans 15 amino acids.

J is TRBJ1-3 and V is TRBV29-1; the D gene is possibly TRBD1 (6 bases). The CDR3 contains 14 residues. Germline V gene sequence: CDR1 SQVTM, CDR2 ANQGSEA. Deletions cut 5 bases from V and 0 bases from J, with 11 bases between. The chain's CDR3 is CSVPTGTSGNTIYF. The CDR3 coding sequence is TGCAGCGTTCCTACAGGGACCTCTGGAAACACCATATATTTT.

Comment on this clonotype: The conserved phenylalanine or tryptophan normally closing the CDR3 is absent here, so this likely arose from a read error. Because the CDR3's place on the DNA is in doubt, the DNA is left out and the CDR3 is given as listed by TCRdb. This rearrangement joins TRBV9 to TRBJ1-6; TRBD1, as called in the table, went unchecked against the DNA. From its first to its last residue, the CDR3 has 11 amino acids. The germline V gene encodes CDR1 SGDLS and CDR2 YYNGEE. The CDR3 sequence: CASSRDRPGLL.

The CDR3 loop reads CASSEKGQGAYGYTF. CDR3 in DNA: TGTGCCAGCAGTGAAAAGGGACAGGGAGCGTATGGCTACACCTTC. This chain joins TRBV2 and TRBJ1-2; 9 nucleotides match TRBD1. The CDR3 is 15 residues long. Germline trimming cut 2 bases from V and 5 bases from J; bases unmatched to any gene: 6. Germline values: CDR1 SNHLY, CDR2 FYNNEI.

This chain joins TRBV14 and TRBJ1-4; D is uncertain. Trimming pared 1 base from V and 11 bases from J, leaving 5 bases between. From germline, CDR1 is SGHDN and CDR2 FVKESK. This CDR3 has 11 amino acids. The CDR3 nucleotides are TGTGCCAGCAGCCAAGTACTGAAACTGTTTTTT. Translating it yields CASSQVLKLFF.

The chain links TRBV6-1 to TRBJ2-5; weak D call: TRBD2 (6 bases). Between the trimmed V and J ends, which lost 3 bases and 7 bases, there was a span of 18 bases. This CDR3 has 15 amino acids. In germline, CDR1 is MNHNS, CDR2 SASEGT. The CDR3 protein is CASSDSLGGLGTQYF. In DNA form, the CDR3 reads TGTGCCAGCAGTGACAGCTTAGGAGGGTTGGGGACCCAGTACTTC.

As regards this clonotype: The junction does not match germline at one end; this may be a read error. The V and J genes are TRBV24-1 and TRBJ1-3; unclear D gene. The CDR3 length is 16 residues. CDR1 is KGHDR, CDR2 SFDVKD, per germline. The chain's CDR3 is CATSDHDTFSFETMYF. As DNA, the CDR3 is TGTGCCACCAGTGACCACGACACATTTTCTTTCGAGACCATGTATTTT.

The gene calls are TRBV24-1 and TRBJ2-1; 10 nucleotides align to TRBD1. V lost 7 bases and J lost 7; bases outside the gene matches: 3. The CDR3 totals 13 residues. Germline CDR1 is KGHDR and CDR2 is SFDVKD. In DNA, the CDR3 is TGTGCCACCAGGGACAGGGGGAGTAATGAGCAGTTCTTC. Residues: CATRDRGSNEQFF.

The chain uses TRBV5-1 and TRBJ2-7; maybe TRBD2 (6 bases). The germline V gene encodes CDR1 SGHRS and CDR2 YFSETQ. The CDR3 totals 13 residues. CDR3 amino acids: CVSAWTTSYEQYF. The CDR3 DNA is TGCGTCAGTGCTTGGACTACTTCCTACGAGCAGTACTTC. Full variable domain (outside the CDR3, taken from reference TRBV5-1 and TRBJ2-7): KAGVTQTPRYLIKTRGQQVTLSCSPISGHRSVSWYQQTPGQGLQFLFEYFSETQRNKGNFPGRFSGRQFSNSRSEMNVSTLELGDSALYLCVSAWTTSYEQYFGPGTRLTVT.

The chain links TRBV7-9 to TRBJ2-7, with a possible D match to TRBD1 (5 bases). The V end was cut by 6 bases, the J end by 7 bases, with 10 bases between. Germline CDR1 and CDR2: SEHNR and FQNEAQ (reference sequence). The CDR3 is 11 residues long. The CDR3 DNA reads as TGTGCCAGCAGTGCAGGGTCTGAGCAGTACTTC. This encodes CASSAGSEQYF.

The rearrangement uses TRBV19 and TRBJ2-7; no definite D call. Trimming took off 6 bases at V and 4 bases at J, with 19 bases between the two ends. The CDR3 sequence is 15 residues long. In germline, CDR1 is LNHDA, CDR2 SQIVND (reference sequence). The CDR3 DNA reads as TGTGCCAGTAGGACTGAGGTTTACGGTGTTTACGAGCAGTACTTC. It encodes CASRTEVYGVYEQYF.

This clonotype appeared once. The J gene is TRBJ1-3, the V gene TRBV5-1; the D is unclear. V was trimmed by 0 bases and J by 2 bases, leaving 3 bases between them. The CDR3 is 13 amino acids. Germline values: CDR1 SGHRS, CDR2 YFSETQ. This chain's CDR3 is CASSLEAGNTIYF. The CDR3 coding sequence is TGCGCCAGCAGCTTGGAAGCTGGAAACACCATATATTTT.

This clonotype was seen ten or more times. The chain has TRBV4-3 and TRBJ1-2; tentative D call: TRBD1 (5 bases). V lost 0 bases to trimming and J lost 2 bases, with 13 bases between them. The CDR3 runs 16 residues. CDR1 and CDR2 (germline): LGHNA, YSLEER. CDR3 protein: CASSQDWAGSNYGYTF. CDR3 in DNA: TGCGCCAGCAGCCAAGATTGGGCAGGGTCCAACTATGGCTACACCTTC.

Points on this clonotype: The missing conserved phenylalanine or tryptophan at the end of this CDR3 makes a read error likely. The CDR3 DNA sequence: TGTGCCATCAGCGAGGTAGCGATAGGGCCCCAGCATTCT. Translating it yields CAISEVAIGPQHS. The chain uses TRBV10-3 and TRBJ1-5, with D hard to call. V was cut by 6 bases and J by 9 bases, with 15 bases left in between. The germline CDR1 and CDR2 sequences are ENHRY and SYGVKD. The CDR3 consists of 13 residues.